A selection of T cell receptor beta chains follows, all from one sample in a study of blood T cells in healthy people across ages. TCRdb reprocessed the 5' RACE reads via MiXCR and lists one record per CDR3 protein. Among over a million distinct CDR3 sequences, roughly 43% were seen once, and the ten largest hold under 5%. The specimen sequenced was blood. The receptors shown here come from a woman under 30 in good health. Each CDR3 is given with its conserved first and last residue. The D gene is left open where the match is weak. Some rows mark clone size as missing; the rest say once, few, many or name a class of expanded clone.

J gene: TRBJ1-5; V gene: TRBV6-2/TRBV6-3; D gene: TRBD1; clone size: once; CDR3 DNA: TGTGCCAGCAGTGCCGGACAGGATAGCAATCAGCCCCAGCATTTT; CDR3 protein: CASSAGQDSNQPQHF
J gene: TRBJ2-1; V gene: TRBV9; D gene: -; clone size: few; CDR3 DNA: TGTGCCAGCAGCGTATCAGGGTCAGTAAGCTCCTACAATGAGCAGTTCTTC; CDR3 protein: CASSVSGSVSSYNEQFF
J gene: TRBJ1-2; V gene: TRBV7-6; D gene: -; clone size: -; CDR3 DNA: TGTGCCAGCAGCTTATTCGGGACAACTAACTATGGCTACACCTTC; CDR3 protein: CASSLFGTTNYGYTF
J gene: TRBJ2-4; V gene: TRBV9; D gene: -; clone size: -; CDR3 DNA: TGTGCCAGCAGCGTAGGGGGCGGGGTAGCCAAAAACATTCAGTACTTC; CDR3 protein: CASSVGGGVAKNIQYF
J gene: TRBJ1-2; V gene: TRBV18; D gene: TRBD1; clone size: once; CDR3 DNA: TGTGCCAGCTCACCAGGCGGGACAGCAGGAAACTATGGCTACACCTTC; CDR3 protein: CASSPGGTAGNYGYTF
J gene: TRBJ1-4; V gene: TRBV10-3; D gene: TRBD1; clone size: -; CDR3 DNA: TGTGCCATCAGTCCCGGGACAGAAACTAATGAAAAACTGTTTTTT; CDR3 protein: CAISPGTETNEKLFF
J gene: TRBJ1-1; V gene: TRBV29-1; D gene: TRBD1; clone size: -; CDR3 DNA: TGCAGCGTCGTAAGGGACAGAGCGGGCACTGAAGCTTTCTTT; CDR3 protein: CSVVRDRAGTEAFF
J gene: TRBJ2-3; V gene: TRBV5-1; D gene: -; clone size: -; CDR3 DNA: TGCGCCAGCAGCTTGGGGGGACACCTTAGCACAGATACGCAGTATTTT; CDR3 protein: CASSLGGHLSTDTQYF
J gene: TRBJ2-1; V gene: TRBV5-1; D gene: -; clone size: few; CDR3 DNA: TGCGCCAGCAGCTTGGACGTCTCCCATGAGCAGTTCTTC; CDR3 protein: CASSLDVSHEQFF
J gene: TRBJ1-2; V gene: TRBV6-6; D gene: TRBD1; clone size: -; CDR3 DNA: TGTGCCAGCAGGAGACAGGGTTTTAACTATGGCTACACCTTC; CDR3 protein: CASRRQGFNYGYTF
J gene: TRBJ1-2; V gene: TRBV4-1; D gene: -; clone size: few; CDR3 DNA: TGCGCCAGCAGCCTCGCCCATCCCGCGGGAAACTATGGCTACACCTTC; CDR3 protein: CASSLAHPAGNYGYTF
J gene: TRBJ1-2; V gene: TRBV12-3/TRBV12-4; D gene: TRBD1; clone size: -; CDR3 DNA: TGTGCCAGCACCCCCAATCAGGGACAGGATCGTCGTCGGTATGGCTACACCTTC; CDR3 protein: CASTPNQGQDRRRYGYTF
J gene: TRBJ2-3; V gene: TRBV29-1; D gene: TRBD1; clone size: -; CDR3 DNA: TGCAGCGTTGCCCCTCCGGGACAGCCCACAGATACGCAGTATTTT; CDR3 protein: CSVAPPGQPTDTQYF
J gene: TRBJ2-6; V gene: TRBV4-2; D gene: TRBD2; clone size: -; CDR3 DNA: TGTGCCAGCAGCCCCGAGGGTCTAGCGGGTAGATTCCTCTCTGGGGCCAACGTCCTGACTTTC; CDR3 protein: CASSPEGLAGRFLSGANVLTF
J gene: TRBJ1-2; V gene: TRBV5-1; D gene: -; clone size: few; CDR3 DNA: TGCGCCAGCAGCTTGTTTCAGGGCCAGAACTATGGCTACACCTTC; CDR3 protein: CASSLFQGQNYGYTF
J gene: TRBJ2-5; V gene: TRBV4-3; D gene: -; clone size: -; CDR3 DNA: TGCGCCAGCAGCCAAGAGACTAACCCGGCTGAGACCCAGTACTTC; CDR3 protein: CASSQETNPAETQYF
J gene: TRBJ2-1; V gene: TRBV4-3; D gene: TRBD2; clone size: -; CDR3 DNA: TGCGTCAGCAGCCAACTAGCGGGAGAAGGGAATGAGCAGTTCTTC; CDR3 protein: CVSSQLAGEGNEQFF
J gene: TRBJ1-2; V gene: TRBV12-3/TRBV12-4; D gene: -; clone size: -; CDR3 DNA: TGTGCCACAAGGGATTACTATGGCTACACCTTC; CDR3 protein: CATRDYYGYTF
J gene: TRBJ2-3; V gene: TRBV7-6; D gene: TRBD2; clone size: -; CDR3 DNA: TGTGCCAGCAGCTTAGCGCTTAATTTGGCGGGAGGGCTCACAGATACGCAGTATTTT; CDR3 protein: CASSLALNLAGGLTDTQYF
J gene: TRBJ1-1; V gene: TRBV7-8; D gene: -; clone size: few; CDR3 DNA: TGTGCCAGCAGCTCATACAGGGCCCGCTCCTTGAACACTGAAGCTTTCTTT; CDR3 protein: CASSSYRARSLNTEAFF
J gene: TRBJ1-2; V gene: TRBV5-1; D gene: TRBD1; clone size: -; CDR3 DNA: TGCGCCAGCAGCCCACCACTGACAGGGGGCAACGGCTACACCTTC; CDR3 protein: CASSPPLTGGNGYTF
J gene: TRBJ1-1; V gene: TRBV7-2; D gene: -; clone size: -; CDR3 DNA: TGTGCCAGCAGTCGTTTTACGGGAACTGAAGCTTTCTTT; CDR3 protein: CASSRFTGTEAFF
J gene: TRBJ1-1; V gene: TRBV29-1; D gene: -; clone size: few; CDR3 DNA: TGCAGCGCCGATAGGGACGGTAACACTGAAGCTTTCTTT; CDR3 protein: CSADRDGNTEAFF
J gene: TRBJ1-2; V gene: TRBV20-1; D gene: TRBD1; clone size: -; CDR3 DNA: TGCAGTGCGGAAAACAGGGGCCTCATCTATGGCTACACCTTC; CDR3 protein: CSAENRGLIYGYTF
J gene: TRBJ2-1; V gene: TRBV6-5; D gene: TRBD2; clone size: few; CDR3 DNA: TGTGCCAGCAGTTCCCCGGCTAGCGGGTACAATGAGCAGTTCTTC; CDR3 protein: CASSSPASGYNEQFF
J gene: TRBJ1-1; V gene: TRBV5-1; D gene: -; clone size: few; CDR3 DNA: TGCGCCAGCAGCTTGGGCGGAAAGAACACTGAAGCTTTCTTT; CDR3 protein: CASSLGGKNTEAFF
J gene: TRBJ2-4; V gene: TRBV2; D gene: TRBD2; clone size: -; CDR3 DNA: TGTGCCAGCAGTGATCCCGGGACTAGCGACCCCAAAAACATTCAGTACTTC; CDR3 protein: CASSDPGTSDPKNIQYF
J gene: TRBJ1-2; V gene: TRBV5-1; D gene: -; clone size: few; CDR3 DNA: TGCGCCAGCAGCCCGGAGTCCGGGGGAGGCTACACCTTC; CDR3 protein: CASSPESGGGYTF
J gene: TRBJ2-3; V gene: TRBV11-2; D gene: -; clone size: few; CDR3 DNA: TGTGCCAGCAGCAACCGACGGACGGAGACAGATACGCAGTATTTT; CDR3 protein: CASSNRRTETDTQYF
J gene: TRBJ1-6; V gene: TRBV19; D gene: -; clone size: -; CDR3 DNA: TGTGCCAGTACCCTCGGGACTTCGGGATCACCCCTCCACTTT; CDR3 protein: CASTLGTSGSPLHF
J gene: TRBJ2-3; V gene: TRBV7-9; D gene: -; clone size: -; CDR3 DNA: TGTGTCAGCAGCCCCCGGGATGCGCAGCGCGGTACAGATACGCAGTATTTT; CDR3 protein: CVSSPRDAQRGTDTQYF
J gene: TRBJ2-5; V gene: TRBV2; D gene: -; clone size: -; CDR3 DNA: TGTGCCAGCGGGCGCAGGGTAGAGACCCAGTACTTC; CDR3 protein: CASGRRVETQYF
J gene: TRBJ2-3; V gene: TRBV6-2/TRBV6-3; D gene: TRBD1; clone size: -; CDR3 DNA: TGTGCCAGCAGTACAAGGACAGGGTCAGATACGCAGTATTTT; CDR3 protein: CASSTRTGSDTQYF
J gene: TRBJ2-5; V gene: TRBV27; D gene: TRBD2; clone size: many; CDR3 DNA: TGTGCCAGCAGTTTACGGGGGGGAGAGACCCAGTACTTC; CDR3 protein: CASSLRGGETQYF
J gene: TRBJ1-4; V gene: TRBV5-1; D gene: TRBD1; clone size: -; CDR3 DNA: TGCGCCAGCAGCCGGACAGGGGATAATGAAAAACTGTTTTTT; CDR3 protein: CASSRTGDNEKLFF
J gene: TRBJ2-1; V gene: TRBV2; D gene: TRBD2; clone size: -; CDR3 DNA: TGTGCCAGCAGCGCCCGGACTAGCGGGAGCCATGAGCAGTTCTTC; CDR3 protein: CASSARTSGSHEQFF
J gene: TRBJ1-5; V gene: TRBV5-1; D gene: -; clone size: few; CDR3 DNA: TGCGCCAGCAGTTACAGCCTCAATCAGCCCCAGCATTTT; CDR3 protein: CASSYSLNQPQHF
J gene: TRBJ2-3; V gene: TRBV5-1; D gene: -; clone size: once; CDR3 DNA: TGCGCCAGCAGCTTGGATCGCAGCCCAGATACGCAGTATTTT; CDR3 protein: CASSLDRSPDTQYF
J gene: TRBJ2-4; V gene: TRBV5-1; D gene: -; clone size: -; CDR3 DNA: TGCGCCAGCAGCGGCTCGACTAGAAGTAACATTCAGTACTTC; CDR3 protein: CASSGSTRSNIQYF
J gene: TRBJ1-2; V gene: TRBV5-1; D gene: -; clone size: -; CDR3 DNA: TGCGCCAGCAGCGTAATAGGGGCCTCCTATGGCTACACCTTC; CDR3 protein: CASSVIGASYGYTF
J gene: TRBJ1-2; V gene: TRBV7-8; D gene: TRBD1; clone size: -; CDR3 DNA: TGTGCCAGCAGCCCCCTAACAGGGGGCCTGGGCTACACCTTC; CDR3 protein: CASSPLTGGLGYTF
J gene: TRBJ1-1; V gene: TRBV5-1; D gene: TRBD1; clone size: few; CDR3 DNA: TGCGCCAGCAGCTTCCGACAGGGGGGTCCGGACACTGAAGCTTTCTTT; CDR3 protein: CASSFRQGGPDTEAFF
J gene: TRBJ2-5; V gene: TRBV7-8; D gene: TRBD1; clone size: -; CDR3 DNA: TGTGCCAGCAACCAAAGAGAAGGGGGCACAGGCTACAATGAGCAGTACTTC; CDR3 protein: CASNQREGGTGYNEQYF
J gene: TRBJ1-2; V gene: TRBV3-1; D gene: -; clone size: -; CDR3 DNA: TGTGCCAGCAGCCAAGGGACAGCCTGGACTAATTATGGCTACACCTTC; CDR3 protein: CASSQGTAWTNYGYTF
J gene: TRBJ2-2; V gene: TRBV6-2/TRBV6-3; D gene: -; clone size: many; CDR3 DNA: TGTGCCAGCAGTTATGGGGGAAACACCGGGGAGCTGTTTTTT; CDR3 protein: CASSYGGNTGELFF